These 23 T cell receptor beta chains were all obtained from the same sample, sequenced in a study of T cell responses to AZD1222 COVID-19 vaccine. Profiling relied on immunoSEQ multiplex PCR, and the TCRdb table lists in-frame clones only, not all of them. The table includes 25,000 to 30,000 clones, approximately 92% detected once. Sequenced material: peripheral blood, taken 28 days after the second AZD1222 dose. Every receptor here comes from an adult who received the AZD1222 COVID-19 vaccine.

CDR3 DNA: TGTGCCAGCAGTCCACCGACAGGGCCCTATAATTCACCCCTCCACTTT. Amino acids: CASSPPTGPYNSPLHF. The chain combines TRBV27 with TRBJ1-6; TRBD1 matches 7 bases. The CDR3 is 16 amino acids. Per germline, CDR1 MNHEY and CDR2 SMNVEV (reference sequence). The V gene end was trimmed by 5 bases and the J gene end by 2 bases; junction bases not matched to a gene: 6.

The chain links TRBV7-2 to TRBJ2-5; 7 nucleotides line up with TRBD2. The CDR3 loop spans 17 amino acids. J was trimmed by 1 base and V by 0 bases; bases with no gene match: 8. Per germline, CDR1 SGHTA and CDR2 FQGNSA. CDR3 region: CASSLARLAAAQETQYF. CDR3 nucleotide sequence: TGTGCCAGCAGCTTAGCCCGACTAGCAGCTGCCCAAGAGACCCAGTACTTC. The full variable domain, rest sourced from reference TRBV7-2 and TRBJ2-5, is GAGVSQSPSNKVTEKGKDVELRCDPISGHTALYWYRQSLGQGLEFLIYFQGNSAPDKSGLPSDRFSAERTGGSVSTLTIQRTQQEDSAVYLCASSLARLAAAQETQYFGPGTRLLVL.

The V call is TRBV18, the J call TRBJ2-5; no firm D call. Germline CDR1 is KGHSH and CDR2 is LQKENI. CDR3 length: 11 residues. V shed 3 bases and J shed 5 bases, with 4 bases lying between them. The CDR3 region is CASSPLETQYF. The CDR3 DNA is TGTGCCAGCTCACCTCTGGAGACCCAGTACTTC.

The V and J genes are TRBV7-3 and TRBJ1-1; possibly TRBD1 for D (6 bases). CDR3 length: 18 amino acids. Per the germline V gene, CDR1 is SGHTA and CDR2 is FQGTGA. V was cut by 4 bases and J by 0 bases, with 21 bases left in between. DNA for the CDR3: TGTGCCAGCAGCTCCAGTCCCAAGGGTAGGGGGATGAACACTGAAGCTTTCTTT. Encoded protein: CASSSSPKGRGMNTEAFF. Full variable domain (missing parts from reference TRBV7-3 and TRBJ1-1): GAGVSQTPSNKVTEKGKYVELRCDPISGHTALYWYRQSLGQGPEFLIYFQGTGAADDSGLPNDRFFAVRPEGSVSTLKIQRTERGDSAVYLCASSSSPKGRGMNTEAFFGQGTRLTVV.

V gene TRBV7-3 combines with J gene TRBJ2-1; TRBD2 aligns across 8 bases. Germline V gene lookup returns CDR1 SGHTA and CDR2 FQGTGA. The CDR3 runs 15 residues. The junction had 10 bases not matched to a gene; V was cut back by 5 bases and J by 7 bases. In DNA, the CDR3 is TGTGCCAGCAGCCAAGGACTAGCCCTTAAAAATGAGCAGTTCTTC. Its protein is CASSQGLALKNEQFF.

This sequence joins TRBV28 and TRBJ1-6, with 7 bases lining up with TRBD1. The CDR3 has 16 residues. Germline V CDR1 and CDR2: MDHEN, SYDVKM. After removal of 8 bases from V and 7 bases from J, the junction contained 14 bases not matched to a gene. The CDR3 spells CASGYYATGTNSPLHF. CDR3 coding DNA: TGTGCCAGCGGCTATTATGCGACAGGGACGAATTCACCCCTCCACTTT.

This chain uses TRBV5-1 with TRBJ1-4, with D hard to call. This CDR3 has 16 residues. Germline loops: CDR1 SGHRS, CDR2 YFSETQ. With 1 base removed from V and 6 bases from J, the gap between germline ends came to 16 bases. CDR3: CASSLKGGGLDEKLFF. The CDR3 coding sequence is TGCGCCAGCAGCTTGAAGGGCGGTGGCCTTGATGAAAAACTGTTTTTT. Combining the CDR3 with reference TRBV5-1 and TRBJ1-4 gives the whole variable domain KAGVTQTPRYLIKTRGQQVTLSCSPISGHRSVSWYQQTPGQGLQFLFEYFSETQRNKGNFPGRFSGRQFSNSRSEMNVSTLELGDSALYLCASSLKGGGLDEKLFFGSGTQLSVL.

V is TRBV2 and J is TRBJ1-2, with TRBD1 as a possible D gene (5 bases). The V gene's germline CDR1 is SNHLY and CDR2 FYNNEI. The length of the CDR3 is 13 residues. Trimming cost V 3 bases and J 8 bases, with 13 bases left between them. CDR3: CASSDPPRGGYTF. CDR3 sequence (DNA): TGTGCCAGCAGTGACCCACCTCGGGGGGGCTACACCTTC.

This chain connects TRBV27 to TRBJ1-1, with TRBD1 as a possible D gene (5 bases). The germline V gene encodes CDR1 MNHEY and CDR2 SMNVEV (reference sequence). The V gene lost 6 bases and the J gene lost 1 base, with 18 bases spanning the gap. The CDR3 length is 16 residues. In DNA, the CDR3 is TGTGCCAGCAGCCCTTTGCCAGGGTCGAGGAACACTGAAGCTTTCTTT. As protein: CASSPLPGSRNTEAFF.

This chain uses TRBV4-3 with TRBJ1-1; the D gene is possibly TRBD1 (5 bases). The CDR3 totals 15 residues. Germline CDR1 reads LGHNA; CDR2 reads YSLEER. The V and J ends lost 0 bases and 4 bases respectively, with 12 bases between them. CDR3 residues: CASSQEPQGPTEAFF. CDR3 coding DNA: TGCGCCAGCAGCCAAGAGCCTCAGGGACCCACTGAAGCTTTCTTT.

The chain employs TRBV30 and TRBJ1-5, with D unclear. Germline V CDR1 and CDR2: GTSNPN, SVGIG (reference sequence). V lost 3 bases, J lost 1 base, and 10 bases lay in between. The CDR3 is 14 residues long. For the CDR3, the DNA is TGTGCCTGGAGCGTGGAACAGAGCAATCAGCCCCAGCATTTT. Translation gives CAWSVEQSNQPQHF. Full variable domain (outside the CDR3, taken from reference TRBV30 and TRBJ1-5): SQTIHQWPATLVQPVGSPLSLECTVEGTSNPNLYWYRQAAGRGLQLLFYSVGIGQISSEVPQNLSASRPQDRQFILSSKKLLLSDSGFYLCAWSVEQSNQPQHFGDGTRLSIL.

This rearrangement joins TRBV29-1 to TRBJ1-2; perhaps TRBD1 as D (6 bases). The germline V and J ends were trimmed by 1 base and 2 bases, with 20 bases remaining between them. Germline lookup yields CDR1 SQVTM and CDR2 ANQGSEA. The CDR3 spans 17 residues. The CDR3 reads CSVEGPGRGVWNYGYTF. In nucleotides, the CDR3 is TGCAGCGTTGAAGGCCCTGGAAGGGGGGTCTGGAACTATGGCTACACCTTC. The variable domain in full, completed from reference TRBV29-1 and TRBJ1-2, reads SAVISQKPSRDICQRGTSLTIQCQVDSQVTMMFWYRQQPGQSLTLIATANQGSEATYESGFVIDKFPISRPNLTFSTLTVSNMSPEDSSIYLCSVEGPGRGVWNYGYTFGSGTRLTVV.

The chain joins TRBV7-2 to TRBJ1-3; D possibly corresponds to TRBD1 (6 bases). Trimming pared 5 bases from V and 0 bases from J, leaving 14 bases between. The CDR3 is made up of 16 amino acids. Germline V gives CDR1 SGHTA, CDR2 FQGNSA. This CDR3 is CASSPPTGPSGNTIYF. The DNA of the CDR3 is TGTGCCAGCAGCCCTCCAACAGGGCCCTCTGGAAACACCATATATTTT. The entire variable domain, with the rest obtained from reference TRBV7-2 and TRBJ1-3, is as follows: GAGVSQSPSNKVTEKGKDVELRCDPISGHTALYWYRQSLGQGLEFLIYFQGNSAPDKSGLPSDRFSAERTGGSVSTLTIQRTQQEDSAVYLCASSPPTGPSGNTIYFGEGSWLTVV.

The chain joins TRBV4-2 to TRBJ2-7, with 10 bases matching TRBD2. The CDR3 is 17 residues long. V was clipped by 0 bases and J by 5 bases; unmatched bases: 10. The germline gives CDR1 LGHNA, CDR2 YNFKEQ. The CDR3 bases are TGTGCCAGCAGCCAAGATTGGGCTAGCGGGAGTGGCCACGAGCAGTACTTC. Amino acid sequence: CASSQDWASGSGHEQYF.

This rearrangement joins TRBV28 to TRBJ2-1, with a weak D call TRBD2 (5 bases). Trimming shortened V by 7 bases and J by 12 bases, and 22 bases separated the two germline ends. Germline V lookup: CDR1 MDHEN, CDR2 SYDVKM. The CDR3 has 14 amino acids. For the CDR3, the DNA is TGTGCCAGCAATTTGGAGTCTAGCTTTCGGGGGCAGTTCTTC. It yields the protein CASNLESSFRGQFF.

This clone was detected only once. CDR3 sequence (DNA): TGTGCCAGCAGTCCCGGGACGGTAATCTATGGCTACACCTTC. Its translation: CASSPGTVIYGYTF. The chain carries TRBV6-6 and TRBJ1-2; tentatively, D is TRBD1 (5 bases). Germline V gene lookup returns CDR1 MNHNY and CDR2 SVGAGI (reference sequence). The CDR3 spans 14 residues. V lost 5 bases and J 4 bases, leaving 14 bases between the germline ends.

V usage is TRBV6-1 and J usage is TRBJ1-2; D call uncertain. The CDR3 runs to 14 residues. Trimming stripped 0 bases from V and 6 bases from J, with 11 bases between. Germline V gene lookup returns CDR1 MNHNS and CDR2 SASEGT. The CDR3 loop is CASSEAGAFNGYTF. The CDR3 DNA reads as TGTGCCAGCAGTGAAGCTGGAGCATTTAATGGCTACACCTTC.

The rearrangement joins TRBV7-2 to TRBJ2-7; 7 bases match TRBD1. V trimming: 6 bases; J trimming: 7 bases; junction bases outside the gene matches: 9. The CDR3 runs 13 residues. Looked up from germline, CDR1 is SGHTA and CDR2 is FQGNSA. CDR3 bases: TGTGCCAGCAGAAAAGACAGGGTGGGGGAGCAGTACTTC. Translation gives CASRKDRVGEQYF.

Comment on this clone: The junction departs from germline at one end; a sequencing error may be responsible. The chain uses TRBV7-2 and TRBJ2-7, with D perhaps TRBD2 (5 bases). Germline V CDR1 and CDR2: SGHTA, FQGNSA. This CDR3 is 13 amino acids long. CDR3 DNA sequence: TGTGCCAGCAGCTTAGGGACTCAACGCGAGGAGTACTTC. It encodes CASSLGTQREEYF.

The rearrangement joins TRBV5-5 to TRBJ1-4; no clear D. V lost 4 bases and J 7 bases, leaving 11 bases between the germline ends. This CDR3 has 13 residues. CDR1 SGHKS and CDR2 YYEKEE come from the germline V gene (reference sequence). The CDR3 reads CASSSGGPEKLFF. In DNA form, the CDR3 reads TGTGCCAGCAGCAGCGGAGGGCCTGAAAAACTGTTTTTT.

This chain joins TRBV28 and TRBJ1-3; 9 nucleotides line up with TRBD1. CDR3 size: 15 residues. J gave up 3 bases and V 0 bases, and 0 bases lay outside the gene matches. Germline loops: CDR1 MDHEN, CDR2 SYDVKM. The CDR3 nucleotides read TGTGCCAGCAGTTTATGGGGACAGGGTGGAAACACCATATATTTT. This codes for CASSLWGQGGNTIYF.

The chain links TRBV15 to TRBJ1-2; tentative D call: TRBD1 (6 bases). CDR1 is LNHNV, CDR2 YYDKDF, per germline (reference sequence). V was shortened by 0 bases and J by 6 bases, with 11 bases between the two germline ends. The CDR3 spans 14 residues. The CDR3 loop is CATSRDGQGNGYTF. CDR3 nucleotide sequence: TGTGCCACCAGCAGAGATGGTCAGGGGAATGGCTACACCTTC.

The chain uses TRBV3-1 (or the pseudogene TRBV3-2) and TRBJ2-7, with D possibly being TRBD1 or TRBD2 (6 bases each). CDR3 length: 14 amino acids. Germline-derived CDR1 and CDR2 are LGHDT and YNNKEL (reference sequence). V lost 8 bases to trimming and J lost 6 bases, with 20 bases between them. The CDR3 nucleotides are TGTGCCAGCGGGGCGTTGGGGGGCTCTGGCGAGCAGTACTTC. Its protein is CASGALGGSGEQYF.